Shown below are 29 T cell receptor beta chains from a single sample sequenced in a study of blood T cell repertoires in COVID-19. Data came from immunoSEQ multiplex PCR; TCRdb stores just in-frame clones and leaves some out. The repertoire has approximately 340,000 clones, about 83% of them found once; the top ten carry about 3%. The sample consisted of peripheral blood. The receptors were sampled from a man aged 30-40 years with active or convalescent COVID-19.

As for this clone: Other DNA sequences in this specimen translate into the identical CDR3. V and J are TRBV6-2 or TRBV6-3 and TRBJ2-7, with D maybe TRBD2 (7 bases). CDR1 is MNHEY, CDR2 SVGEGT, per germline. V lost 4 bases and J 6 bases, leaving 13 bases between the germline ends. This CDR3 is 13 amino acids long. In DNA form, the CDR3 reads TGTGCCAGCAGTTTGGGGGGGCGAAGCGAGCAGTACTTC. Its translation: CASSLGGRSEQYF.

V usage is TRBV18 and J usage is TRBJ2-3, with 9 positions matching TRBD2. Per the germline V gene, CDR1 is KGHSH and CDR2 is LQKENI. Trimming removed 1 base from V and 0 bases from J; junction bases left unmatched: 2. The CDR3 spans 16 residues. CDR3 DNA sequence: TGTGCCAGCTCACCACTAGCGGGGGCTAGCACAGATACGCAGTATTTT. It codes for CASSPLAGASTDTQYF.

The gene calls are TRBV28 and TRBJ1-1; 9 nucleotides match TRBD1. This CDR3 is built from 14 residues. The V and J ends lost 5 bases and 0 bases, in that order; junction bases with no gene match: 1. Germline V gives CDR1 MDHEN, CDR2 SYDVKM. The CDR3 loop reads CASSTGGMNTEAFF. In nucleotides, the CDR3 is TGTGCCAGCAGTACAGGGGGCATGAACACTGAAGCTTTCTTT.

CDR3 protein: CASGTGTYEQYF. In DNA, the CDR3 is TGTGCCAGCGGGACAGGGACCTACGAGCAGTACTTC. The rearrangement links TRBV5-4 to TRBJ2-7; 9 nucleotides match TRBD1. Trimming cost V 7 bases and J 2 bases; bases outside gene matches: 1. The CDR3 has 12 residues. CDR1 is SGHNT, CDR2 YYREEE, per germline (reference sequence).

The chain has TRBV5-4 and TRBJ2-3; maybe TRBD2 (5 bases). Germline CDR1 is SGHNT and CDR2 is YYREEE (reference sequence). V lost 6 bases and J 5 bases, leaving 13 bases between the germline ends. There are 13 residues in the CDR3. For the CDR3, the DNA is TGTGCCAGCACGGGGAGCTGGGAAGATACGCAGTATTTT. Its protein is CASTGSWEDTQYF.

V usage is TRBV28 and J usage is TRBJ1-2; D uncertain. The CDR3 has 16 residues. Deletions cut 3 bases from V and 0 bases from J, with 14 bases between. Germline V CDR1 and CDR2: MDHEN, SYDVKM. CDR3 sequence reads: CASSLVGLEANYGYTF. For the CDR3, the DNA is TGTGCCAGCAGTTTGGTAGGCCTAGAAGCTAACTATGGCTACACCTTC.

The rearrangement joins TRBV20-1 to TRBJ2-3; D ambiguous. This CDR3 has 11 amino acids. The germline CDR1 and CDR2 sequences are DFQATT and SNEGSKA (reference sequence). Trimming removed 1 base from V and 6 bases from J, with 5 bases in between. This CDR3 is CSARGEDTQYF. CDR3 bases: TGCAGTGCTAGAGGAGAGGATACGCAGTATTTT.

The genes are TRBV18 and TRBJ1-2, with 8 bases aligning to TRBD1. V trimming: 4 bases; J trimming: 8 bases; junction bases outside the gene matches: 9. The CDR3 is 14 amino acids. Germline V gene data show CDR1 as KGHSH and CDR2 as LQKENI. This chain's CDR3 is CASSQGATGDGYTF. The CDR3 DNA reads TGTGCCAGCTCACAGGGGGCGACAGGGGACGGCTACACCTTC.

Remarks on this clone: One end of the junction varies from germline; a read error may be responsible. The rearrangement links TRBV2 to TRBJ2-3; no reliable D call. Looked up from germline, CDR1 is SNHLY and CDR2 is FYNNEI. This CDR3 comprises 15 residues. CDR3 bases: TGTGCCAGCAGCGAAGGAACCCGACGGGCAGATACGCAGTATTTT. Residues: CASSEGTRRADTQYF. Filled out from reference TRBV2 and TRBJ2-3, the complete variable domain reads EPEVTQTPSHQVTQMGQEVILRCVPISNHLYFYWYRQILGQKVEFLVSFYNNEISEKSEIFDDQFSVERPDGSNFTLKIRSTKLEDSAMYFCASSEGTRRADTQYFGPGTRLTVL.

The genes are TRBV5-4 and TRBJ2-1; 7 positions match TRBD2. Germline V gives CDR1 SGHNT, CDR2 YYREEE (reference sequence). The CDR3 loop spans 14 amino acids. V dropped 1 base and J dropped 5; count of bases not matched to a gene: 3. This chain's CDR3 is CASSLWEGNNEQFF. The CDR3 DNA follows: TGTGCCAGCAGCTTGTGGGAGGGGAACAATGAGCAGTTCTTC.

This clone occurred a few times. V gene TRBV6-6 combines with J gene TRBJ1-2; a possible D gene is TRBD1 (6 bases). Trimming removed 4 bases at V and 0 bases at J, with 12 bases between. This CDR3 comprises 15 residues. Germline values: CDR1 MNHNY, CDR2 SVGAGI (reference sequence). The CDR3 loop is CASSFGQLANYGYTF. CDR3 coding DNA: TGTGCCAGCAGTTTCGGACAGCTAGCTAACTATGGCTACACCTTC.

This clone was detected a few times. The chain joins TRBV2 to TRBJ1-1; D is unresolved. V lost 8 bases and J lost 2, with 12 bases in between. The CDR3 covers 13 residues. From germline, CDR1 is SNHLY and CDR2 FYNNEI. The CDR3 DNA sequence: TGTGCCAGCGGTTCGAGCCATAACACTGAAGCTTTCTTT. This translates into CASGSSHNTEAFF.

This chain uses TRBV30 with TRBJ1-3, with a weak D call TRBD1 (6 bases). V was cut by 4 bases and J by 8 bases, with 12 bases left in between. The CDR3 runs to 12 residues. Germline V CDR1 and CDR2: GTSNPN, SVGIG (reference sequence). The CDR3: CAWKAWGHTIYF. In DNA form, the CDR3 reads TGTGCCTGGAAAGCTTGGGGGCACACCATATATTTT.

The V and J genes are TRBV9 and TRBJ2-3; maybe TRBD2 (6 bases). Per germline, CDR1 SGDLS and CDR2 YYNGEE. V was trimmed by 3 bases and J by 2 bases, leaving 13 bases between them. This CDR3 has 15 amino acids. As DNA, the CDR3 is TGTGCCAGCAGCGGAGACGGGGGACCCACAGATACGCAGTATTTT. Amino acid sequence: CASSGDGGPTDTQYF.

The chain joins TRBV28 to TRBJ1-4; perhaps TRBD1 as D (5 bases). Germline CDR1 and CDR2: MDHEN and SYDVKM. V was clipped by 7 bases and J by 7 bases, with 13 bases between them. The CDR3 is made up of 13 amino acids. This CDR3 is CASIKGLGEKLFF. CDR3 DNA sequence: TGTGCCAGCATAAAGGGGCTGGGTGAAAAACTGTTTTTT.

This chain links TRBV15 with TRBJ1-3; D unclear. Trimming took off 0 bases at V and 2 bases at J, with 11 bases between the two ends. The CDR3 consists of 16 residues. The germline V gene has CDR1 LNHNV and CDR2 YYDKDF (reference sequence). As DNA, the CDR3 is TGTGCCACCAGCAGAGATACCATCCAGACTGGAAACACCATATATTTT. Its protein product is CATSRDTIQTGNTIYF.

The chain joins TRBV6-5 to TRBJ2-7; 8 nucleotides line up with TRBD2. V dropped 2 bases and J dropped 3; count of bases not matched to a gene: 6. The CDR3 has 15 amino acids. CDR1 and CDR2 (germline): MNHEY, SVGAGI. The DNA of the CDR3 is TGTGCCAGCAGTTACGCTGGCGGGACTAGCTACGAGCAGTACTTC. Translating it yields CASSYAGGTSYEQYF.

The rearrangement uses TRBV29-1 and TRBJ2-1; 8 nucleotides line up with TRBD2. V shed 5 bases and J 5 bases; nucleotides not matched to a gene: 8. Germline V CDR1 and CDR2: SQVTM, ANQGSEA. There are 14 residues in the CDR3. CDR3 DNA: TGCAGCGTTCGTCCCGGGACTAGTAACAATGAGCAGTTCTTC. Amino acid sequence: CSVRPGTSNNEQFF.

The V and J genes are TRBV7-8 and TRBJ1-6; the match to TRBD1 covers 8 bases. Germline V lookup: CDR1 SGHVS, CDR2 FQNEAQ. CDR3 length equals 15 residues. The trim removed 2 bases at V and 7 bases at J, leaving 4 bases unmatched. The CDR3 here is CASSLRTGKNSPLHF. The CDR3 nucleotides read TGTGCCAGCAGCTTAAGGACAGGGAAAAATTCACCCCTCCACTTT.

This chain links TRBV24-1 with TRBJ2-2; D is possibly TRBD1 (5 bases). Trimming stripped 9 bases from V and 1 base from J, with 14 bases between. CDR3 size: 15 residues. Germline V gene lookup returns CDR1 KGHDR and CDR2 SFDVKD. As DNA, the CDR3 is TGTGCCACCGAGATAATACAGGAGAACACCGGGGAGCTGTTTTTT. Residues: CATEIIQENTGELFF.

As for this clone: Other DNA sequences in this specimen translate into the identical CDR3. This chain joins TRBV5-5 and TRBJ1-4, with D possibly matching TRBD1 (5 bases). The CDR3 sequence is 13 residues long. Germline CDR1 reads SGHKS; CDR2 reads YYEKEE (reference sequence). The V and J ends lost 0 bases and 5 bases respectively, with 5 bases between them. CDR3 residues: CASSLGGNEKLFF. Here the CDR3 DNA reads TGTGCCAGCAGCTTGGGGGGCAATGAAAAACTGTTTTTT.

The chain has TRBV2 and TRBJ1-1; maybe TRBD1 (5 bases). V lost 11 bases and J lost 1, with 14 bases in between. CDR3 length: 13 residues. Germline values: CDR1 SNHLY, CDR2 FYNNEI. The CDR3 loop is CASMGQGNTEAFF. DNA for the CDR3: TGTGCCTCAATGGGGCAGGGGAACACTGAAGCTTTCTTT.

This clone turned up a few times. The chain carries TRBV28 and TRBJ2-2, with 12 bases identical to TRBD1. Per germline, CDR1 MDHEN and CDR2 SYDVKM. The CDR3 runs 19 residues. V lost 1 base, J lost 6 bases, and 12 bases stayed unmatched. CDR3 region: CASSLFLPGTGGRAGELFF. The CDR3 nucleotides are TGTGCCAGCAGTTTATTCCTCCCCGGGACAGGGGGCCGGGCCGGGGAGCTGTTTTTT.

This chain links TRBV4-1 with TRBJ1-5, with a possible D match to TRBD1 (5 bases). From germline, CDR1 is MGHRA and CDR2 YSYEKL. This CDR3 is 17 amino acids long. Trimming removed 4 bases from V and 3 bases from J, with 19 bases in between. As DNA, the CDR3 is TGCGCCAGCAGCCCAAGTAGGGCCAGGGCGGCCAATCAGCCCCAGCATTTT. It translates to CASSPSRARAANQPQHF.

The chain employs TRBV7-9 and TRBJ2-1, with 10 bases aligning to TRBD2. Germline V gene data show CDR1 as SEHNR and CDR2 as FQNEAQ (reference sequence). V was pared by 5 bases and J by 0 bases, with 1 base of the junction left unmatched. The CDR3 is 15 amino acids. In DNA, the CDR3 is TGTGCCAGCAGCGCTAGCGGGAGCTCCTACAATGAGCAGTTCTTC. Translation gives CASSASGSSYNEQFF.

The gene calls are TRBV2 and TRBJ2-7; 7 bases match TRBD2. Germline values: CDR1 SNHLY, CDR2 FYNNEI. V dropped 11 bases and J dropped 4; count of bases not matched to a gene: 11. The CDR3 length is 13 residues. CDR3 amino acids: CASGRENSYEQYF. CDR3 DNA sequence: TGTGCCTCTGGGAGGGAAAATAGTTACGAGCAGTACTTC. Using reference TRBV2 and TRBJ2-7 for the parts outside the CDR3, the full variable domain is EPEVTQTPSHQVTQMGQEVILRCVPISNHLYFYWYRQILGQKVEFLVSFYNNEISEKSEIFDDQFSVERPDGSNFTLKIRSTKLEDSAMYFCASGRENSYEQYFGPGTRLTVT.

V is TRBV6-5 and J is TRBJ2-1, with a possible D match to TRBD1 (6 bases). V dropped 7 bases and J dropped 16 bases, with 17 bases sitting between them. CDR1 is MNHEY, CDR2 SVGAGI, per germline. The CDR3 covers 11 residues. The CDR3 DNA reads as TGTGCCAGCATTTCCGGGACACCCCTATTCTTC. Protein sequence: CASISGTPLFF.

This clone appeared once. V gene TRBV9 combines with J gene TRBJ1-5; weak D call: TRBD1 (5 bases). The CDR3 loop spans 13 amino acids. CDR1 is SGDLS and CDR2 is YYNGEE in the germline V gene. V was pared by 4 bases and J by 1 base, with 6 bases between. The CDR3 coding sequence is TGTGCCAGCAGCTCAGGGAGCAATCAGCCCCAGCATTTT. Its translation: CASSSGSNQPQHF.

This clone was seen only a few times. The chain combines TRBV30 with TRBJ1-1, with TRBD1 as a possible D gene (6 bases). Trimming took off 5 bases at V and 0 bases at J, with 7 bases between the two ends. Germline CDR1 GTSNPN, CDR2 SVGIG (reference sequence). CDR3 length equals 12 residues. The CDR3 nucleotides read TGTGCCTGGGGGACACTGAACACTGAAGCTTTCTTT. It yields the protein CAWGTLNTEAFF. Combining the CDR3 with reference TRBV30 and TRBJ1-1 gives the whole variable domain SQTIHQWPATLVQPVGSPLSLECTVEGTSNPNLYWYRQAAGRGLQLLFYSVGIGQISSEVPQNLSASRPQDRQFILSSKKLLLSDSGFYLCAWGTLNTEAFFGQGTRLTVV.